Detailed here is one T cell receptor beta chain. Germline V gene sequence: CDR1 SEHNR, CDR2 FQNEAQ (reference sequence). The length of the CDR3 is 12 residues. Trimming took off 4 bases at V and 10 bases at J, with 10 bases between the two ends. This sample was included in a study of Ad26.COV2.S vaccination and SARS-CoV-2 variants. Here immunoSEQ multiplex PCR was the method, and the copy in TCRdb shows in-frame clones only, minus some. Seen here are about 400,000 clones, more than 85% observed once, and the top ten hold 3.5%. Noted treatment: roughly 20 received Ad26.COV2.S at low or high dose, single or two shots; roughly five received placebo; per-sample allocation not given. Sampling took place 63 days after the first vaccine or placebo injection.

This receptor was taken from a person between 18 and 60 years old who received the Ad26.COV2.S COVID-19 vaccine or a placebo. The chain recombines TRBV7-9 with TRBJ2-2; unclear D gene. The sequenced sample was peripheral blood, obtained in a trial of Ad26.COV2.S vaccine versus placebo. The CDR3, as DNA: TGTGCCAGCAGCTCCGAGTCTGAGGAGCTGTTTTTT. Its protein is CASSSESEELFF.